The rows below give T cell receptor beta chains drawn from one sample of a study of blood T cell repertoires in COVID-19. Sequencing used immunoSEQ multiplex PCR; TCRdb keeps in-frame clones, though not all of them. Of about 290,000 clones in the sample, under 90% were seen once. The sample taken for sequencing was peripheral blood. These receptors were taken from a woman in her 30s with COVID-19, enrolled during active disease. The CDR3 runs from the conserved cysteine through the conserved F or W. A D gene is named only where the DNA matches it firmly. The size field is filled for only some rows; it gives once, few, many or a size class.

size	D	V	J	CDR3	DNA
-	-	TRBV30	TRBJ1-3	CAWGTGGDTIYF	TGTGCCTGGGGGACGGGGGGCGACACCATATATTTT
-	-	TRBV3-1/TRBV3-2	TRBJ2-1	CASSQGTAQFF	TGTGCCAGCAGCCAAGGGACAGCCCAGTTCTTC
once	-	TRBV6-5	TRBJ2-5	CASSYDRRETQYF	TGTGCCAGCAGTTACGACAGACGAGAGACCCAGTACTTC
-	-	TRBV5-6	TRBJ2-2	CASSSKLGGGQLNTGELFF	TGTGCCAGCAGCTCTAAACTTGGAGGGGGACAGCTAAACACCGGGGAGCTGTTTTTT
-	TRBD1	TRBV7-2	TRBJ1-5	CASTGDRGGHQPQHF	TGTGCCAGCACCGGGGACAGGGGAGGACATCAGCCCCAGCATTTT
-	-	TRBV19	TRBJ2-3	CASSLSGSTDTQYF	TGTGCCAGTAGTCTAAGCGGGAGCACAGATACGCAGTATTTT
few	-	TRBV5-8	TRBJ2-7	CASRSRRGSYEQYF	TGTGCCAGCCGGTCGAGGAGAGGTTCCTACGAGCAGTACTTC
-	-	TRBV7-9	TRBJ1-1	CASSLWGPPMNTEAFF	TGTGCCAGCAGCTTATGGGGGCCACCCATGAACACTGAAGCTTTCTTT
-	TRBD1	TRBV7-9	TRBJ1-1	CASSFSEGAGNTEAFF	TGTGCCAGCAGCTTTAGTGAGGGGGCTGGGAACACTGAAGCTTTCTTT
-	-	TRBV27	TRBJ2-7	CASSLSAATSYEQYF	TGTGCCAGCAGTTTATCCGCAGCGACCTCCTACGAGCAGTACTTC
-	TRBD2	TRBV18	TRBJ2-7	CASSPYDGGSAYEQYF	TGTGCCAGCTCACCTTACGACGGGGGGAGCGCCTACGAGCAGTACTTC
-	-	TRBV6-5	TRBJ1-5	CASSYTGQGQPQHF	TGTGCCAGCAGTTACACCGGACAAGGTCAGCCCCAGCATTTT
once	TRBD1	TRBV29-1	TRBJ1-1	CSARGGGASVAEAFF	TGCAGCGCCCGTGGAGGGGGCGCATCGGTCGCTGAAGCTTTCTTT
-	TRBD2	TRBV7-6	TRBJ2-3	CASSIGLAPDTQYF	TGTGCCAGCAGCATCGGACTAGCCCCAGATACGCAGTATTTT
-	-	TRBV4-1	TRBJ1-1	CASSQQGLNTEAFF	TGCGCCAGCAGCCAACAGGGATTAAATACTGAAGCTTTCTTT
-	TRBD2	TRBV19	TRBJ2-3	CASSTGGGRTDTQYF	TGTGCCAGTAGTACAGGCGGGGGACGCACAGATACGCAGTATTTT
-	TRBD2	TRBV29-1	TRBJ2-1	CSVVTSGGTRDNEQFF	TGCAGCGTTGTAACTAGCGGGGGGACGAGGGACAATGAGCAGTTCTTC
-	-	TRBV6-1	TRBJ1-4	CASSEGGGREESEKLFF	TGTGCCAGCAGTGAAGGAGGTGGGAGGGAAGAGAGTGAAAAACTGTTTTTT
-	TRBD1	TRBV7-9	TRBJ2-1	CAGRDSLYNEQFF	TGTGCCGGTCGGGACAGCCTATACAATGAGCAGTTCTTC
-	TRBD1	TRBV2	TRBJ1-3	CASSAQGQWVGNTIYF	TGTGCCAGCAGTGCTCAGGGACAGTGGGTAGGAAACACCATATATTTT
-	-	TRBV7-2	TRBJ1-1	CASSSLGGNTEAFF	TGTGCCAGCAGCTCCCTCGGGGGGAACACTGAAGCTTTCTTT
-	-	TRBV5-1	TRBJ1-1	CASSPGAMNTEAFF	TGCGCCAGCAGCCCAGGGGCCATGAACACTGAAGCTTTCTTT
-	TRBD1	TRBV7-9	TRBJ1-5	CASSPQGGGNQPQHF	TGTGCCAGCAGCCCCCAAGGGGGCGGCAATCAGCCCCAGCATTTT
-	TRBD1	TRBV5-1	TRBJ1-2	CASSRDRGYGYTF	TGCGCCAGCAGCCGGGACAGGGGCTATGGCTACACCTTC
-	TRBD2	TRBV3-1/TRBV3-2	TRBJ2-5	CASGLAGAKAETQYF	TGTGCCAGCGGGCTAGCGGGGGCCAAGGCGGAGACCCAGTACTTC
-	TRBD1	TRBV29-1	TRBJ2-2	CSVELRGQLTGELFF	TGCAGCGTTGAACTCCGGGGACAGCTAACCGGGGAGCTGTTTTTT
-	TRBD1	TRBV7-9	TRBJ1-2	CASSLLWDSSNYGYTF	TGTGCCAGCAGCTTATTATGGGACAGCTCTAACTATGGCTACACCTTC
-	-	TRBV10-3	TRBJ2-1	CAISGAEVRLSDEQFF	TGTGCCATCAGTGGTGCGGAGGTGCGATTGTCCGATGAGCAGTTCTTC
-	-	TRBV15	TRBJ1-2	CATSRVYDRIYGYTF	TGTGCCACCAGCAGAGTCTATGACAGAATTTATGGCTACACCTTC
-	-	TRBV12-3/TRBV12-4	TRBJ1-2	CASSLAGTNGYTF	TGTGCCAGCAGTTTAGCTGGGACTAATGGCTACACCTTC
-	-	TRBV14	TRBJ1-4	CASSQLSAWRPTNEKLFF	TGTGCCAGCAGCCAGCTTTCCGCCTGGAGGCCAACTAATGAAAAACTGTTTTTT
-	TRBD2	TRBV3-1/TRBV3-2	TRBJ2-1	CASSRFGGASYNEQFF	TGTGCCAGCAGCCGTTTCGGGGGGGCTTCCTACAATGAGCAGTTCTTC
-	TRBD2	TRBV7-9	TRBJ2-3	CASRPLAGGRIWDTQYF	TGTGCCAGCAGACCACTAGCGGGGGGCCGTATTTGGGATACGCAGTATTTT
-	TRBD2	TRBV9	TRBJ2-5	CASSVASGGGETQYF	TGTGCCAGCAGCGTAGCTAGCGGGGGGGGAGAGACCCAGTACTTC
-	-	TRBV29-1	TRBJ1-2	CSVSTTLYGYTF	TGCAGCGTGTCGACAACCCTCTATGGCTACACCTTC
-	TRBD1	TRBV5-1	TRBJ2-3	CASSWTGDTQYF	TGCGCCAGCAGCTGGACAGGAGATACGCAGTATTTT
once	TRBD2	TRBV7-9	TRBJ2-1	CASSGGESPHRNEQFF	TGTGCCAGCAGCGGGGGGGAGTCTCCGCATCGGAATGAGCAGTTCTTC
-	-	TRBV3-1/TRBV3-2	TRBJ1-2	CASSPSWGGRGYTF	TGTGCCAGCAGCCCATCGTGGGGGGGTCGTGGCTACACCTTC
-	-	TRBV19	TRBJ1-1	CASCQARNTEAFF	TGTGCCAGCTGTCAAGCCCGGAACACTGAAGCTTTCTTT
once	-	TRBV2	TRBJ1-2	CATRFRLAGYGYTF	TGTGCCACCAGGTTTAGACTGGCAGGGTATGGCTACACCTTC
-	-	TRBV5-6	TRBJ1-2	CASSLSRANYGYTF	TGTGCCAGCAGCTTGTCGCGAGCTAACTATGGCTACACCTTC
-	TRBD1	TRBV15	TRBJ1-4	CATSRGRQGEKLFF	TGTGCCACCAGCAGAGGGCGACAGGGTGAAAAACTGTTTTTT
-	-	TRBV4-2	TRBJ2-1	CASSQDFGGPGEQFF	TGTGCCAGCAGCCAAGATTTCGGGGGGCCCGGTGAGCAGTTCTTC
-	-	TRBV11-2	TRBJ1-1	CASSLTYTEAFF	TGTGCCAGCAGCTTAACTTACACTGAAGCTTTCTTT
-	TRBD2	TRBV7-9	TRBJ2-3	CASSPRLAASTDTQYF	TGTGCCAGCAGCCCAAGACTAGCGGCGAGCACAGATACGCAGTATTTT
-	-	TRBV5-4	TRBJ2-5	CASSLDPGPQGETQYF	TGTGCCAGCAGCTTGGACCCGGGCCCGCAGGGAGAGACCCAGTACTTC
-	TRBD2	TRBV19	TRBJ2-1	CASSIVGLAVYNEQFF	TGTGCCAGTAGTATTGTAGGACTAGCGGTCTACAATGAGCAGTTCTTC
once	-	TRBV27	TRBJ1-1	CASGPQRNTEAFF	TGTGCCAGCGGGCCCCAGAGGAACACTGAAGCTTTCTTT
-	-	TRBV5-1	TRBJ2-7	CASSRQIDTYEQYF	TGCGCCAGCAGCCGCCAAATCGACACCTACGAGCAGTACTTC
-	-	TRBV4-1	TRBJ1-6	CASSQKGGGRSPLHF	TGCGCCAGCAGCCAAAAGGGGGGAGGGCGGTCACCCCTCCACTTT
once	TRBD1	TRBV28	TRBJ1-5	CARRDSLGNQPQHF	TGTGCCAGGAGGGACAGCTTGGGAAATCAGCCCCAGCATTTT
-	TRBD1	TRBV4-1	TRBJ1-1	CASSQDLGQVNTEAFF	TGCGCCAGCAGCCAAGATCTGGGACAGGTGAACACTGAAGCTTTCTTT
-	TRBD1	TRBV28	TRBJ1-5	CASNFVRGGTASNQPQHF	TGTGCCAGCAATTTTGTCCGCGGAGGGACAGCCAGCAATCAGCCCCAGCATTTT
-	-	TRBV28	TRBJ2-2	CASSSPFAGAISGELFF	TGTGCCAGCAGTTCCCCCTTCGCGGGGGCTATCTCCGGGGAGCTGTTTTTT